Listed below are T cell receptor beta chains from one sample, sequenced in a study of shared clonotypes between healthy human individuals. Libraries were prepared by immunoSEQ multiplex PCR; TCRdb keeps only in-frame clonotypes and omits some of them. The sample records 1.5 million to 2.5 million clones, just under 95% being singletons. Sequencing was performed on naive CD8+ T cells sorted from blood. The source of these receptors is a man aged 18-30 years in good health. CDR3s include the opening cysteine and the closing phenylalanine or tryptophan. A D gene is named only where the DNA matches it firmly.

D gene: TRBD1
V gene: TRBV7-6
J gene: TRBJ2-7
CDR3 protein: CASSPRQGTSYEQYF
CDR3 DNA: TGTGCCAGCAGCCCCAGACAGGGGACATCCTACGAGCAGTACTTC

D gene: TRBD1
V gene: TRBV30
J gene: TRBJ1-3
CDR3 protein: CAWAGDRGIGNTIYF
CDR3 DNA: TGTGCCTGGGCCGGGGACAGGGGGATTGGAAACACCATATATTTT

D gene: -
V gene: TRBV29-1
J gene: TRBJ1-2
CDR3 protein: CSAPDSANYGYTF
CDR3 DNA: TGCAGCGCTCCTGACAGTGCTAACTATGGCTACACCTTC

D gene: -
V gene: TRBV30
J gene: TRBJ2-7
CDR3 protein: CAWSVGSAYEQYF
CDR3 DNA: TGTGCCTGGAGTGTTGGCAGCGCTTACGAGCAGTACTTC

D gene: TRBD1
V gene: TRBV5-6
J gene: TRBJ1-1
CDR3 protein: CASSSRGIFTEAFF
CDR3 DNA: TGTGCCAGCAGCTCCAGGGGGATCTTCACTGAAGCTTTCTTT

D gene: TRBD2
V gene: TRBV13
J gene: TRBJ2-7
CDR3 protein: CASGYGASGSLYEQYF
CDR3 DNA: TGTGCCAGCGGCTACGGGGCTAGCGGGAGTTTATACGAGCAGTACTTC

D gene: TRBD1
V gene: TRBV7-9
J gene: TRBJ1-4
CDR3 protein: CASSLDGTGGEKLFF
CDR3 DNA: TGTGCCAGCAGCTTGGATGGGACAGGCGGTGAAAAACTGTTTTTT

D gene: -
V gene: TRBV11-2
J gene: TRBJ2-5
CDR3 protein: CASSFAVGYQETQYF
CDR3 DNA: TGTGCCAGCAGCTTTGCGGTGGGGTACCAAGAGACCCAGTACTTC

D gene: -
V gene: TRBV7-9
J gene: TRBJ1-3
CDR3 protein: CASSSSVHTIYF
CDR3 DNA: TGTGCCAGCAGCTCCAGCGTCCACACCATATATTTT

D gene: -
V gene: TRBV5-1
J gene: TRBJ1-1
CDR3 protein: CASSPDGTEAFF
CDR3 DNA: TGCGCCAGCAGCCCGGATGGCACTGAAGCTTTCTTT

D gene: -
V gene: TRBV11-2
J gene: TRBJ2-5
CDR3 protein: CASLGSYQETQYF
CDR3 DNA: TGTGCCAGCCTGGGGTCGTACCAAGAGACCCAGTACTTC

D gene: -
V gene: TRBV28
J gene: TRBJ2-7
CDR3 protein: CASSPGVGPVGEQYF
CDR3 DNA: TGTGCCAGCAGTCCCGGAGTGGGCCCTGTGGGCGAGCAGTACTTC

D gene: -
V gene: TRBV19
J gene: TRBJ1-1
CDR3 protein: CASTVGNAEAFF
CDR3 DNA: TGTGCCAGTACCGTAGGGAACGCTGAAGCTTTCTTT

D gene: -
V gene: TRBV19
J gene: TRBJ2-7
CDR3 protein: CASSLGSGREQYF
CDR3 DNA: TGTGCCAGTAGTCTTGGGAGTGGGAGGGAGCAGTACTTC

D gene: -
V gene: TRBV10-2
J gene: TRBJ1-5
CDR3 protein: CASSDGGQPQHF
CDR3 DNA: TGCGCCAGCAGTGATGGGGGTCAGCCCCAGCATTTT

D gene: -
V gene: TRBV27
J gene: TRBJ2-3
CDR3 protein: CASSQHPPWDTDTDTQYF
CDR3 DNA: TGTGCCAGCAGCCAACACCCCCCTTGGGACACGGATACAGATACGCAGTATTTT

D gene: TRBD2
V gene: TRBV27
J gene: TRBJ2-7
CDR3 protein: CASSLGLAGGSREQYF
CDR3 DNA: TGTGCCAGCAGTTTAGGGCTAGCGGGGGGATCCAGAGAGCAGTACTTC

D gene: TRBD1
V gene: TRBV4-1
J gene: TRBJ2-7
CDR3 protein: CASSLRQGLGREQYF
CDR3 DNA: TGCGCCAGCAGCCTACGACAGGGCCTGGGCAGAGAGCAGTACTTC

D gene: -
V gene: TRBV11-2
J gene: TRBJ1-1
CDR3 protein: CASSSAVGVGTEAFF
CDR3 DNA: TGTGCCAGCAGCTCGGCGGTAGGGGTCGGCACTGAAGCTTTCTTT

D gene: TRBD2
V gene: TRBV28
J gene: TRBJ2-3
CDR3 protein: CASGLAASTDTQYF
CDR3 DNA: TGTGCCAGCGGACTAGCGGCTAGCACAGATACGCAGTATTTT

D gene: -
V gene: TRBV7-9
J gene: TRBJ1-1
CDR3 protein: CASSLLYTPGVEAFF
CDR3 DNA: TGTGCCAGCAGCCTATTATATACCCCGGGGGTCGAAGCTTTCTTT

D gene: TRBD2
V gene: TRBV10-3
J gene: TRBJ2-1
CDR3 protein: CATLAGGPYNEQFF
CDR3 DNA: TGTGCCACCCTAGCGGGAGGACCCTACAATGAGCAGTTCTTC

D gene: TRBD2
V gene: TRBV2
J gene: TRBJ2-7
CDR3 protein: CASSATSGGLYEQYF
CDR3 DNA: TGTGCCAGCAGCGCCACGAGCGGGGGGCTCTACGAGCAGTACTTC

D gene: TRBD2
V gene: TRBV10-2
J gene: TRBJ2-7
CDR3 protein: CATQLAGLSYEQYF
CDR3 DNA: TGCGCCACGCAACTAGCGGGCCTATCCTACGAGCAGTACTTC

D gene: TRBD1
V gene: TRBV7-9
J gene: TRBJ2-3
CDR3 protein: CASSPGTVSTDTQYF
CDR3 DNA: TGTGCCAGCAGCCCAGGGACAGTTAGCACAGATACGCAGTATTTT

D gene: -
V gene: TRBV5-1
J gene: TRBJ1-5
CDR3 protein: CASSLEPYSNQPQHF
CDR3 DNA: TGCGCCAGCAGCTTGGAACCGTATAGCAATCAGCCCCAGCATTTT

D gene: -
V gene: TRBV7-9
J gene: TRBJ2-1
CDR3 protein: CASSRVAYNEQFF
CDR3 DNA: TGTGCCAGCAGCCGGGTGGCCTACAATGAGCAGTTCTTC

D gene: -
V gene: TRBV30
J gene: TRBJ2-1
CDR3 protein: CAWSPATRLYNEQFF
CDR3 DNA: TGTGCCTGGAGCCCGGCTACTAGATTATACAATGAGCAGTTCTTC

D gene: -
V gene: TRBV29-1
J gene: TRBJ1-3
CDR3 protein: CSVVGQHSGNTIYF
CDR3 DNA: TGCAGCGTTGTAGGCCAGCACTCTGGAAACACCATATATTTT

D gene: TRBD2
V gene: TRBV4-1
J gene: TRBJ2-7
CDR3 protein: CASSPELAGVIYEQYF
CDR3 DNA: TGCGCCAGCAGCCCTGAACTAGCGGGAGTTATATACGAGCAGTACTTC

D gene: TRBD1
V gene: TRBV19
J gene: TRBJ2-1
CDR3 protein: CASRLPGTDNEQFF
CDR3 DNA: TGTGCCAGTAGGCTCCCAGGGACAGACAATGAGCAGTTCTTC

D gene: -
V gene: TRBV7-2
J gene: TRBJ2-1
CDR3 protein: CASSFWERAYNEQFF
CDR3 DNA: TGTGCCAGCAGCTTTTGGGAGCGGGCCTACAATGAGCAGTTCTTC